The next 14 T cell receptor beta chains were all read from a single sample in a study of OX40 agonist ivuxolimab in advanced cancers. Data came from immunoSEQ multiplex PCR; TCRdb stores just in-frame clones and leaves some out. Found here are roughly 80,000 clones, around 84% of them singletons; the top ten hold under 2%. The source was CD4+ or CD8+ T cells sorted from blood, collected in a trial of the OX40 agonist ivuxolimab. The receptors stem from an adult with an advanced solid tumor such as melanoma, head and neck, liver or kidney cancer.

The V gene is TRBV19, the J gene TRBJ2-2; 8 bases fit TRBD1. CDR1 LNHDA and CDR2 SQIVND come from the germline V gene (reference sequence). Trimming at V came to 6 bases and at J to 0 bases, leaving 6 bases not matched to a gene. This CDR3 region has 16 residues. The CDR3 region has the DNA TGTGCCAGTAGCCACAGGACAGGGACGAACACCGGGGAGCTGTTTTTT. Residues: CASSHRTGTNTGELFF.

Turning to this clone: At one of its ends the junction is not consistent with the germline gene, which may arise from a read error. The chain joins TRBV28 to TRBJ2-7; D uncertain. This CDR3 contains 11 residues. Per the germline V gene, CDR1 is MDHEN and CDR2 is SYDVKM. The CDR3 DNA reads TGTGCCAGCGGATACCCAGGAGCTCGACTCTTC. This encodes CASGYPGARLF.

V gene TRBV5-6 combines with J gene TRBJ2-4; 7 bases are a match to TRBD2. V dropped 1 base and J dropped 5; count of bases not matched to a gene: 3. The CDR3 has 14 residues. The germline CDR1 and CDR2 sequences are SGHDT and YYEEEE. The CDR3 spells CASSLTSVENIQYF. In DNA, the CDR3 is TGTGCCAGCAGCTTGACTAGCGTGGAAAACATTCAGTACTTC.

The J gene is TRBJ1-3, the V gene TRBV19; D is unresolved. The germline gives CDR1 LNHDA, CDR2 SQIVND (reference sequence). V was shortened by 7 bases and J by 1 base, with 5 bases between the two germline ends. The CDR3 runs to 12 residues. In DNA, the CDR3 is TGTGCCAGTACTCTGTCTGGAAACACCATATATTTT. Residues: CASTLSGNTIYF. Drawing the rest from reference TRBV19 and TRBJ1-3, the complete variable domain is DGGITQSPKYLFRKEGQNVTLSCEQNLNHDAMYWYRQDPGQGLRLIYYSQIVNDFQKGDIAEGYSVSREKKESFPLTVTSAQKNPTAFYLCASTLSGNTIYFGEGSWLTVV.

V and J are TRBV19 and TRBJ1-2; perhaps TRBD1 as D (5 bases). This CDR3 comprises 14 residues. CDR1 and CDR2 from the germline V gene are LNHDA and SQIVND (reference sequence). Trimming removed 6 bases at V and 4 bases at J, with 15 bases between. CDR3 nucleotides: TGTGCCAGTAGCTCAAGGCAGGGTAGCTATGGCTACACCTTC. Translating gives CASSSRQGSYGYTF.

This chain connects TRBV7-9 to TRBJ2-7, with D perhaps assigned TRBD1 or TRBD2 (5 bases each). Germline-derived CDR1 and CDR2 are SEHNR and FQNEAQ (reference sequence). Trimming pared 8 bases from V and 2 bases from J, leaving 13 bases between. This CDR3 spans 13 amino acids. The CDR3 loop is CASRRGATYEQYF. CDR3 sequence (DNA): TGTGCCAGCCGCCGAGGGGCGACCTACGAGCAGTACTTC.

The CDR3 sequence: CAWMAGRGISYEQYF. Written as DNA, the CDR3 is TGTGCCTGGATGGCGGGGCGGGGGATCTCCTACGAGCAGTACTTC. The chain is built from TRBV30 and TRBJ2-7; 7 positions match TRBD2. V trimming: 4 bases; J trimming: 0 bases; junction bases outside the gene matches: 9. This CDR3 has 15 amino acids. Germline CDR1 reads GTSNPN; CDR2 reads SVGIG (reference sequence).

In DNA form, the CDR3 reads TGTGCCAGCAGTCCTATCGGGGTCATGAACACTGAAGCTTTCTTT. This sequence encodes CASSPIGVMNTEAFF. The V call is TRBV28, the J call TRBJ1-1; no reliable D call. Germline V gene sequence: CDR1 MDHEN, CDR2 SYDVKM. V gave up 5 bases and J gave up 0 bases, with 13 bases separating them. There are 15 residues in the CDR3.

The chain combines TRBV7-2 with TRBJ2-7; the match to TRBD2 covers 9 bases. CDR3 size: 14 residues. With 4 bases clipped from V and 6 bases from J, the junction kept 7 bases outside the gene matches. CDR1 is SGHTA, CDR2 FQGNSA, per germline. CDR3 bases: TGTGCCAGCAGCTACCTCGATAGCGGGAGCGAGCAGTACTTC. This gives the protein CASSYLDSGSEQYF.

The rearrangement joins TRBV10-3 to TRBJ2-2; 8 bases map to TRBD2. Per the germline V gene, CDR1 is ENHRY and CDR2 is SYGVKD. The CDR3 contains 12 residues. Trimming removed 10 bases from V and 6 bases from J; junction bases left unmatched: 4. The CDR3 DNA reads as TGTGCCAACAGAGCGGGGGCCGGGGAGCTGTTTTTT. Translating gives CANRAGAGELFF.

The J gene is TRBJ2-5, the V gene TRBV7-9; D may be TRBD1 (5 bases). The CDR3 covers 15 residues. CDR1 and CDR2 (germline): SEHNR, FQNEAQ (reference sequence). The V gene lost 4 bases and the J gene lost 4 bases, with 16 bases spanning the gap. This chain's CDR3 is CASSSNPITGETQYF. The CDR3 bases are TGTGCCAGCAGCTCCAACCCAATCACAGGAGAGACCCAGTACTTC.

J is TRBJ2-5 and V is TRBV21-1; the D call TRBD2 from the table was never checked on the DNA. TRBV21-1 is a listed pseudogene. CDR3 length: 17 amino acids. The CDR3 nucleotides read TGTGCCAGCAGCATTGACGAGCGGGGGGACTGGTGGGAGACCCAGTACTTC. As protein: CASSIDERGDWWETQYF.

The chain is built from TRBV10-3 and TRBJ2-7, with a possible D match to TRBD1 (6 bases). Deletions cut 7 bases from V and 4 bases from J, with 14 bases between. Germline assignment: CDR1 ENHRY and CDR2 SYGVKD. CDR3 length equals 13 residues. The CDR3 is CAINRGQGYEQYF. Here the CDR3 DNA reads TGTGCCATCAATCGAGGGCAGGGGTACGAGCAGTACTTC.

The CDR3 DNA follows: TGTGCCAGCAGCTTAGAGGGGGACAGGGGTCTCGGCAATCAGCCCCAGCATTTT. Translating it yields CASSLEGDRGLGNQPQHF. J is TRBJ1-5 and V is TRBV7-2, with 10 bases lining up with TRBD1. Germline loops: CDR1 SGHTA, CDR2 FQGNSA. This CDR3 has 18 residues. V dropped 1 base and J dropped 2; count of bases not matched to a gene: 8.